This TCR beta chain was observed in a study of T cells in Graves' hyperthyroidism and ophthalmopathy. General observations from the study: In the analysis, a 13 V-J model separated ophthalmopathy from stable hyperthyroidism. Researchers found most expanded thyroid clonotypes above 0.001 in blood as well.

This clonotype was picked up many times. Its specificity is unknown. Clinical symptoms, serum thyroxine, TRAb, thyroid ultrasound and orbital computed tomography established diagnosis. The ends were cut back, 6 bases at V and 1 base at J, with 12 bases in the middle. CDR3 length: 14 residues. Using RNA transcripts as the source, TCR beta CDR3 regions were amplified. An initial round of RT-PCR targeting the TCR CDR3 relied on the HTBI primer set. TCRdb re-called the multiplex PCR reads with MiXCR, one entry per CDR3 protein. Of roughly 500,000 distinct CDR3 sequences listed, around 50% were seen once; the top ten hold 44%.

The chain has TRBV12-3 or TRBV12-4 and TRBJ1-1; weak D call: TRBD1 (5 bases). This TCR came from an adult woman with Graves' disease, either hyperthyroidism or ophthalmopathy (not recorded which). Sequencing was performed on peripheral blood or thyroid tissue (not recorded which). This CDR3 reads CASSWGRSNTEAFF. The DNA for the CDR3 is TGTGCCAGCAGCTGGGGACGTTCGAACACTGAAGCTTTCTTT.